One and the same sample provided the 25 T cell receptor beta chains below, sequenced in a study of OX40 agonist ivuxolimab in advanced cancers. Only in-frame clones appear in the TCRdb table, and some are missing; sequencing was by immunoSEQ multiplex PCR. Altogether around 80,000 clones are present, approximately 90% being singletons, with the ten largest covering just under 1%. The material was CD4+ or CD8+ T cells sorted from blood, obtained in a trial of the OX40 agonist ivuxolimab. These receptors were collected from an adult with an advanced solid tumor such as melanoma, head and neck, liver or kidney cancer.

This clone was recorded a few times. The V and J genes are TRBV6-6 and TRBJ1-5, with 8 positions matching TRBD1. This CDR3 spans 15 amino acids. J gave up 7 bases and V 6 bases, and 11 bases lay outside the gene matches. Germline lookup yields CDR1 MNHNY and CDR2 SVGAGI (reference sequence). CDR3 residues: CASSHDRGFEQPQHF. The CDR3 DNA is TGTGCCAGCAGCCACGACAGGGGATTTGAACAGCCCCAGCATTTT.

The V and J genes are TRBV5-1 and TRBJ2-6, with D hard to call. Trimming cost V 1 base and J 2 bases, with 7 bases left between them. Per the germline V gene, CDR1 is SGHRS and CDR2 is YFSETQ. CDR3 length: 15 amino acids. The CDR3 reads CASSLYTAGANVLTF. CDR3 nucleotides: TGCGCCAGCAGCTTGTATACGGCTGGGGCCAACGTCCTGACTTTC. The variable domain in full, completed from reference TRBV5-1 and TRBJ2-6, reads KAGVTQTPRYLIKTRGQQVTLSCSPISGHRSVSWYQQTPGQGLQFLFEYFSETQRNKGNFPGRFSGRQFSNSRSEMNVSTLELGDSALYLCASSLYTAGANVLTFGAGSRLTVL.

The chain has TRBV25-1 and TRBJ2-3, with a weak D call TRBD2 (5 bases). Trimming removed 1 base at V and 6 bases at J, with 17 bases between. Germline lookup yields CDR1 MGHDK and CDR2 SYGVNS. This CDR3 contains 16 residues. CDR3 residues: CASSEFLVLGVDTQYF. DNA of the CDR3: TGTGCCAGCAGTGAATTTCTAGTACTCGGGGTTGATACGCAGTATTTT.

CDR3 coding DNA: TGCGCCAGCAGCTCCGTTGGGACTAGCGGGAGGAATTACTACGAGCAGTACTTC. It is translated as CASSSVGTSGRNYYEQYF. V gene TRBV4-1 combines with J gene TRBJ2-7; 15 nucleotides agree with TRBD2. The CDR3 consists of 18 residues. The J segment lost 3 bases and the V segment lost 5 bases, leaving 11 bases of the junction unmatched. Germline V CDR1 and CDR2: MGHRA, YSYEKL.

V and J are TRBV19 and TRBJ1-2, with D uncertain. In germline, CDR1 is LNHDA, CDR2 SQIVND (reference sequence). V lost 4 bases to trimming and J lost 1 base, with 16 bases between them. The CDR3 loop spans 16 amino acids. The CDR3 nucleotides read TGTGCCAGTAGTAAGATGGAGGCCACCGTTAACTATGGCTACACCTTC. Translation gives CASSKMEATVNYGYTF.

The chain joins TRBV19 to TRBJ2-3; 11 bases map to TRBD1. Germline values: CDR1 LNHDA, CDR2 SQIVND (reference sequence). V trimming: 6 bases; J trimming: 3 bases; junction bases outside the gene matches: 5. The CDR3 extends over 15 amino acids. CDR3 coding DNA: TGTGCCAGTAGGGCCGGGACAGGGGGAACAGATACGCAGTATTTT. It encodes CASRAGTGGTDTQYF. The full variable domain, rest sourced from reference TRBV19 and TRBJ2-3, is DGGITQSPKYLFRKEGQNVTLSCEQNLNHDAMYWYRQDPGQGLRLIYYSQIVNDFQKGDIAEGYSVSREKKESFPLTVTSAQKNPTAFYLCASRAGTGGTDTQYFGPGTRLTVL.

The rearrangement links TRBV18 to TRBJ1-4, with D tentatively TRBD1 (6 bases). Deletions cut 5 bases from V and 8 bases from J, with 12 bases between. The germline V gene has CDR1 KGHSH and CDR2 LQKENI. CDR3 length equals 13 residues. CDR3 coding DNA: TGTGCCAGCTCAGCAGGGGATTTCGAAAAACTGTTTTTT. Its protein is CASSAGDFEKLFF.

This chain links TRBV30 with TRBJ2-3; a weak D match, TRBD2 (6 bases). Germline V gives CDR1 GTSNPN, CDR2 SVGIG (reference sequence). This CDR3 region has 14 residues. V dropped 2 bases and J dropped 1 base, with 10 bases sitting between them. CDR3 sequence: CAWSPGGGTDTQYF. The CDR3 DNA sequence: TGTGCCTGGAGTCCCGGGGGAGGCACAGATACGCAGTATTTT.

The chain couples TRBV10-3 to TRBJ1-1; TRBD1 might be the D (5 bases). The CDR3 runs 13 residues. Trimming pared 7 bases from V and 4 bases from J, leaving 13 bases between. Germline CDR1 reads ENHRY; CDR2 reads SYGVKD. The CDR3 DNA follows: TGTGCCATCAAACAGGTCGATAGCACTGAAGCTTTCTTT. Translating it yields CAIKQVDSTEAFF.

The chain has TRBV19 and TRBJ2-3; D is ambiguous. The germline V and J ends were trimmed by 6 bases and 1 base, with 8 bases remaining between them. The germline V gene has CDR1 LNHDA and CDR2 SQIVND (reference sequence). This CDR3 spans 13 amino acids. CDR3 in amino acids: CASRRSGTDTQYF. CDR3 bases: TGTGCCAGTAGAAGGTCGGGCACAGATACGCAGTATTTT.

The rearrangement uses TRBV7-9 and TRBJ1-4, with no clear D. Per the germline V gene, CDR1 is SEHNR and CDR2 is FQNEAQ (reference sequence). CDR3 size: 12 residues. The V and J ends lost 3 bases and 11 bases respectively, with 10 bases between them. For the CDR3, the DNA is TGTGCCAGCAGCTTTACCCCCGACAAACTGTTTTTT. Encoded protein: CASSFTPDKLFF.

The gene calls are TRBV5-1 and TRBJ2-1, with D perhaps matching TRBD1 or TRBD2 (5 bases each). Between the trimmed V and J ends, which lost 7 bases and 5 bases, there was a span of 16 bases. Germline values: CDR1 SGHRS, CDR2 YFSETQ. The CDR3 is 14 amino acids. CDR3 DNA sequence: TGCGCCAGCGACCGGGACGGGTCTAACAATGAGCAGTTCTTC. This encodes CASDRDGSNNEQFF.

The rearrangement uses TRBV6-1 and TRBJ1-2; D is undetermined. The V gene's germline CDR1 is MNHNS and CDR2 SASEGT. The CDR3 length is 15 residues. V was shortened by 5 bases and J by 4 bases, with 17 bases between the two germline ends. CDR3 sequence reads: CASSPPASLRYGYTF. CDR3 bases: TGTGCCAGCAGTCCCCCCGCCAGCTTGCGCTATGGCTACACCTTC.

The V gene is TRBV2, the J gene TRBJ2-5; 7 positions agree with TRBD2. After removal of 6 bases from V and 5 bases from J, the junction contained 9 bases not matched to a gene. Germline assignment: CDR1 SNHLY and CDR2 FYNNEI. CDR3 size: 14 residues. The DNA of the CDR3 is TGTGCCAGCAGCCGCGGACTAGGCAGGGAGACCCAGTACTTC. Protein: CASSRGLGRETQYF. Looking up the rest from reference TRBV2 and TRBJ2-5 gives the full variable domain: EPEVTQTPSHQVTQMGQEVILRCVPISNHLYFYWYRQILGQKVEFLVSFYNNEISEKSEIFDDQFSVERPDGSNFTLKIRSTKLEDSAMYFCASSRGLGRETQYFGPGTRLLVL.

The sample holds one count of this clone. J is TRBJ2-1 and V is TRBV18; D is ambiguous. V was shortened by 4 bases and J by 12 bases, with 13 bases between the two germline ends. CDR1 and CDR2 (germline): KGHSH, LQKENI. The CDR3 runs to 12 residues. CDR3 bases: TGTGCCAGCTCACTGGTGGGATCCCGGCAGTTCTTC. As protein: CASSLVGSRQFF.

The chain has TRBV29-1 and TRBJ2-1; no clear D. Germline V gene lookup returns CDR1 SQVTM and CDR2 ANQGSEA. V lost 3 bases, J lost 0 bases, and 9 bases lay in between. The CDR3 covers 14 residues. The CDR3 nucleotides are TGCAGCGTTGACGGCCCGAGCTCCTACAATGAGCAGTTCTTC. This sequence encodes CSVDGPSSYNEQFF.

The rearrangement links TRBV11-3 to TRBJ2-2; TRBD1 matches at 8 bases. The CDR3 is made up of 17 amino acids. CDR1 and CDR2 (germline): SGHNT, YENEEA. V shed 0 bases and J 4 bases; nucleotides not matched to a gene: 7. The chain's CDR3 is CASSLDYRTGGTGELFF. The CDR3 coding sequence is TGTGCCAGCAGCTTAGATTATAGAACAGGGGGCACCGGGGAGCTGTTTTTT.

The chain links TRBV4-2 to TRBJ1-5; D ambiguous. V lost 0 bases to trimming and J lost 3 bases, with 9 bases between them. This CDR3 has 15 amino acids. Germline V CDR1 and CDR2: LGHNA, YNFKEQ. CDR3 protein: CASSQDSQFNQPQHF. CDR3 sequence (DNA): TGTGCCAGCAGCCAAGACAGCCAGTTCAATCAGCCCCAGCATTTT.

V and J are TRBV6-5 and TRBJ1-3; possibly TRBD1 for D (6 bases). This CDR3 has 13 residues. Germline V gene lookup returns CDR1 MNHEY and CDR2 SVGAGI. V was trimmed by 6 bases and J by 5 bases, leaving 11 bases between them. CDR3 DNA sequence: TGTGCCAGCAGGCCAGGGGCCCGAAACACCATATATTTT. Translation: CASRPGARNTIYF.

The CDR3 region is CASSYNSGGANEQYF. The DNA for the CDR3 is TGCGCCAGCAGCTACAATAGCGGGGGGGCGAACGAGCAGTACTTC. The chain has TRBV5-1 and TRBJ2-7; 11 bases are a match to TRBD2. V lost 3 bases and J lost 5; bases outside the gene matches: 7. Germline V gene data show CDR1 as SGHRS and CDR2 as YFSETQ. The CDR3 is 15 residues long.

This sequence joins TRBV28 and TRBJ1-5; a weak D match, TRBD1 (5 bases). This CDR3 is 13 amino acids long. Trimming shortened V by 9 bases and J by 3 bases, and 12 bases separated the two germline ends. Germline CDR1 is MDHEN and CDR2 is SYDVKM. CDR3 nucleotides: TGTGCCAGTAATACAGGTTTCAATCAGCCCCAGCATTTT. Translated, it gives CASNTGFNQPQHF.

The V gene is TRBV7-3, the J gene TRBJ2-3; the match to TRBD2 covers 12 bases. The V segment lost 1 base and the J segment 1 base; nucleotides outside the gene matches: 6. CDR1 SGHTA and CDR2 FQGTGA come from the germline V gene. This CDR3 contains 18 residues. CDR3 protein: CASSLKSSGRAGTDTQYF. CDR3 bases: TGTGCCAGCAGCTTAAAGTCTAGCGGGAGGGCGGGCACAGATACGCAGTATTTT.

The chain joins TRBV6-6 to TRBJ2-7; D is perhaps TRBD2 (6 bases). The length of the CDR3 is 15 residues. Germline CDR1 and CDR2: MNHNY and SVGAGI (reference sequence). V lost 0 bases to trimming and J lost 5 bases, with 14 bases between them. CDR3 in DNA: TGTGCCAGCAGTTACTCGGGGGGTCCGTTCGACGAGCAGTACTTC. Its translation: CASSYSGGPFDEQYF.

The V and J genes are TRBV7-3 and TRBJ2-7; no clear D gene. The CDR3 is made up of 14 amino acids. Trimming pared 5 bases from V and 6 bases from J, leaving 17 bases between. Germline assignment: CDR1 SGHTA and CDR2 FQGTGA. The CDR3 region has the DNA TGTGCCAGCAGCCCAGGTAGGGAAGCCCTCGAGCAGTACTTC. Translating gives CASSPGREALEQYF.

This sequence joins TRBV19 and TRBJ2-1; 9 nucleotides line up with TRBD2. The ends lost 3 bases at V and 8 bases at J; junction bases unmatched: 8. CDR3 length: 15 residues. CDR1 LNHDA and CDR2 SQIVND come from the germline V gene (reference sequence). The CDR3 loop reads CASSIRGLASHEQFF. Here the CDR3 DNA reads TGTGCCAGTAGTATTCGCGGACTAGCGTCCCATGAGCAGTTCTTC.